These T cell receptor beta chains were read from a single sample in a study of beta chain features in type 1 diabetes. Libraries were prepared by immunoSEQ multiplex PCR; TCRdb keeps only in-frame clonotypes and omits some of them. The sample yields 630,000 or so clones, around 15% seen once. The specimen was naive CD4+ T cells from blood. The receptors were sampled from a man aged 18 to 35 with type 1 diabetes. Both conserved end residues are part of each CDR3. The order of the fields is clone size, J gene, D gene, V gene, CDR3 DNA, CDR3 protein. D genes are given only for firm matches. Not all rows give a size; the values are once, few, many and, for expanded clones, a class.

>few|TRBJ1-1|TRBD1|TRBV30
TGTGCCTGGGGGACAGGGGCTGAAGCTTTCTTT
CAWGTGAEAFF
>few|TRBJ1-1|-|TRBV10-3
TGTGCCATCAGTGGGTCGGGGGGCACTGAAGCTTTCTTT
CAISGSGGTEAFF
>once|TRBJ2-1|-|TRBV5-1
TGCGCCAGCAGCCAAGGGCCTGTCTTCTCCTACAATGAGCAGTTCTTC
CASSQGPVFSYNEQFF
>few|TRBJ1-1|-|TRBV7-2
TGTGCCAGCAGCTTGTTTGAGGAGGCTTTCTTT
CASSLFEEAFF
>-|TRBJ2-4|-|TRBV28
TGTGCCAGCCATAGGACGGTGGCCAAAAACATTCAGTACTTC
CASHRTVAKNIQYF
>few|TRBJ1-4|-|TRBV13
TGTGCCAGCAGCTTGCGACAGGACACTAATGAAAAACTGTTTTTT
CASSLRQDTNEKLFF
>-|TRBJ1-5|-|TRBV5-1
TGCGCCAGCAGCTTGGAGACAGGTAGTAGGCCCCAGCATTTT
CASSLETGSRPQHF
>-|TRBJ2-1|-|TRBV6-6
TGTGCCATCATGATCGGGACCGAAAACAATGAGCAGTTCTTC
CAIMIGTENNEQFF
>-|TRBJ1-1|TRBD1|TRBV5-1
TGCGCCAGCAGCTACAGGGGGAACACTGAAGCTTTCTTT
CASSYRGNTEAFF
>few|TRBJ1-2|-|TRBV5-1
TGCGCCAGCAGCACCCGGACAGCGAACTATGGCTACACCTTC
CASSTRTANYGYTF
>-|TRBJ2-7|TRBD1|TRBV7-9
TGTGCCAGCAGCCGACAGGGAGCCAACGAGCAGTACTTC
CASSRQGANEQYF
>-|TRBJ2-3|-|TRBV7-2
TGTGCCAGCAGCTTAGGGGGGCGAACAGATACGCAGTATTTT
CASSLGGRTDTQYF
>few|TRBJ1-1|-|TRBV18
TGTGCCAGCTCCCCTATTAGCCGTGGGAACACTGAAGCTTTCTTT
CASSPISRGNTEAFF
>-|TRBJ1-6|-|TRBV7-2
TGTGCCAGCACCAAACCCGGTGGGTCACCCCTCCACTTT
CASTKPGGSPLHF
>-|TRBJ1-1|-|TRBV5-1
TGCGCCAGCAGCTTGGCTTCAGATATGAACACTGAAGCTTTCTTT
CASSLASDMNTEAFF
>few|TRBJ2-1|-|TRBV19
TGTGCCAGTAGTAAGCCAATGCAGGGTCAGGGGCAGTTCTTC
CASSKPMQGQGQFF
>once|TRBJ2-1|-|TRBV7-2
TGTGCCAGCAGCTTTGCTGGAGTTCCCATTGGGCAGTTCTTC
CASSFAGVPIGQFF
>-|TRBJ1-2|-|TRBV29-1
TGCAGCGTTGGTGACATACCAAGTGGCTACACCTTC
CSVGDIPSGYTF
>few|TRBJ2-6|-|TRBV27
TGTGCCAGCACCGAATTTAAGACGGGTGCTGGGGCCAACGTCCTGACTTTC
CASTEFKTGAGANVLTF
>few|TRBJ1-4|TRBD1|TRBV7-2
TGTGCCAGCAGCTTATCGACAGGGAGGAACGAAAAACTGTTTTTT
CASSLSTGRNEKLFF
>-|TRBJ2-5|TRBD1|TRBV7-3
TGTGCCAGTTCTAGGGACAGGGAAGAGACCCAGTACTTC
CASSRDREETQYF
>-|TRBJ1-2|TRBD1|TRBV25-1
TGTGCCAGCAGGGGGACAGGGGAGGGCTATGGCTACACCTTC
CASRGTGEGYGYTF
>few|TRBJ2-7|-|TRBV4-3
TGCGCCAGCAGCCAAGAATACGAGCAGTACTTC
CASSQEYEQYF
>-|TRBJ1-1|TRBD1|TRBV30
TGTGCCTGGAGTGCTGAACCCGGGACAGGGTTAATAGCTTTCTTT
CAWSAEPGTGLIAFF
>-|TRBJ2-3|-|TRBV6-1
TGTGCCAGCGCGGACTGGCGAGATACGCAGTATTTT
CASADWRDTQYF
>-|TRBJ1-6|TRBD1|TRBV6-6
TGTGCCTCGCTGGCCGGGACAGGGGTTAATGATTCACCCCTCCACTTT
CASLAGTGVNDSPLHF
>-|TRBJ2-5|TRBD2|TRBV7-2
TGTGCCAGCAGCCCCGGGGGGTACCCGAGGGCCCAGTACTTC
CASSPGGYPRAQYF
>-|TRBJ2-5|TRBD2|TRBV7-2
TGTGCCAGCAGCTTAACTAGCGGACCCCAAGAGACCCAGTACTTC
CASSLTSGPQETQYF
>-|TRBJ1-6|TRBD1|TRBV5-6
TGTGCCAGCAGCCGGGACAGCCATAATTCACCCCTCCACTTT
CASSRDSHNSPLHF
>few|TRBJ1-1|TRBD1|TRBV7-6
TGTGCCAGCAGCTTAGAGGGACAGGGGGATCCGAACACTGAAGCTTTCTTT
CASSLEGQGDPNTEAFF
>few|TRBJ1-2|-|TRBV28
TGTGCCAGCAGTTCCCAGAGTGGCTACACCTTC
CASSSQSGYTF
>-|TRBJ2-1|-|TRBV7-2
TGTGCCAGCAGCTTAGGGGGTGTCCCCGGTGGCGAGCAGTTCTTC
CASSLGGVPGGEQFF
>-|TRBJ1-1|-|TRBV6-5
TGTGCCAGCAGTTATCCGATACGTAGGAACACTGAAGCTTTCTTT
CASSYPIRRNTEAFF
>few|TRBJ2-7|-|TRBV30
TGTGCCTGGAGTGGCGGCCTCTCCTACGAGCAGTACTTC
CAWSGGLSYEQYF
>-|TRBJ1-5|-|TRBV7-9
TGTGCCAGCAGCCCAAAGGGGGGCACTCAGCCCCAGCATTTT
CASSPKGGTQPQHF
>-|TRBJ2-1|TRBD2|TRBV2
TGTGCCAGCAGTGCTCGGGGAAGCGGGAGGGCGAATGAGCAGTTCTTC
CASSARGSGRANEQFF
>few|TRBJ2-7|TRBD2|TRBV29-1
TGCAGCGTTGATTTGGCTAGCGGGGGCGAGCAGTACTTC
CSVDLASGGEQYF
>-|TRBJ2-1|-|TRBV7-9
TGTGCCAGGGAGACCCCACCTCCAGGGGTCAATGAGCAGTTCTTC
CARETPPPGVNEQFF
>few|TRBJ1-5|-|TRBV2
TGTGCCAGCAAAATCGGGGAACTCGGTCAGCCCCAGCATTTT
CASKIGELGQPQHF